This T cell receptor (beta chain) came from a study of Ad26.COV2.S vaccination and SARS-CoV-2 variants. The overall study: Each vaccinee took Ad26.COV2.S intramuscularly, once or twice 56 days apart.

Treatment in this sample: around 19 received Ad26.COV2.S at low or high dose, single or two shots; about five received placebo; per-sample allocation not given. All samples were drawn on day 63, counting from the first vaccine or placebo injection. Profiled with immunoSEQ multiplex PCR; TCRdb holds only in-frame clones, not every one. The sample has about 400,000 clones, about nine tenths seen once; the top ten hold approximately 1.7%. Turning to this clone: What it recognizes is unknown.

Study observations and caveats: It was vaccine recipients, not placebo recipients, who had the higher spike-specific TCR breadth.

This sample comprised peripheral blood, obtained in a trial of Ad26.COV2.S vaccine versus placebo. The clonotype originates from a person between 18 and 65 years old who received the Ad26.COV2.S COVID-19 vaccine or a placebo.

The CDR3 nucleotides are TGCGCCAGCAGTGAGGTCCGTAACTATGGCTACACCTTC. Translated: CASSEVRNYGYTF. The V gene is TRBV10-2, the J gene TRBJ1-2; D unresolved. The ends were cut back, 2 bases at V and 1 base at J, with 5 bases in the middle. Germline assignment: CDR1 WSHSY and CDR2 SAAADI. This CDR3 is built from 13 residues.